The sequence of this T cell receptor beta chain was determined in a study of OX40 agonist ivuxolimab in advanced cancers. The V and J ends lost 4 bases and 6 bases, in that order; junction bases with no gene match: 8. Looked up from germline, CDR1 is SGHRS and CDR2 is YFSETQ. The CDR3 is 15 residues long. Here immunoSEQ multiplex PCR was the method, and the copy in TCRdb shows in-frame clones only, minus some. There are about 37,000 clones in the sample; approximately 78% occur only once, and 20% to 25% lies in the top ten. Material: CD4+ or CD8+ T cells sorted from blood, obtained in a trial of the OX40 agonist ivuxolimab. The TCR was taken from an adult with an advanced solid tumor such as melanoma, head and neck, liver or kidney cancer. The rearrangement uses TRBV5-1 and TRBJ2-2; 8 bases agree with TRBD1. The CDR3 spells CASSAKTGVPGELFF. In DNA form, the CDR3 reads TGCGCCAGCAGCGCTAAGACAGGGGTTCCCGGGGAGCTGTTTTTT.